This TCR beta chain was profiled in a study of control samples from healthy donors and cancer patients. Measured with immunoSEQ multiplex PCR; TCRdb has only the in-frame clones, and not every one. The sample consists of roughly 74,000 clones, around 94% of them appearing once. The ends were cut back, 7 bases at V and 0 bases at J, with 9 bases in the middle. Germline CDR1 LGHDT, CDR2 YNNKEL (reference sequence). CDR3 length: 13 amino acids. The sample consisted of blood. The source is a woman between 18 and 29 years old in good health. The chain uses TRBV3-1 (or the pseudogene TRBV3-2) and TRBJ1-1; the D gene is possibly TRBD1 (5 bases). The chain's CDR3 is CASIDSMNTEAFF. The CDR3 region has the DNA TGTGCCAGCATCGACAGTATGAACACTGAAGCTTTCTTT.